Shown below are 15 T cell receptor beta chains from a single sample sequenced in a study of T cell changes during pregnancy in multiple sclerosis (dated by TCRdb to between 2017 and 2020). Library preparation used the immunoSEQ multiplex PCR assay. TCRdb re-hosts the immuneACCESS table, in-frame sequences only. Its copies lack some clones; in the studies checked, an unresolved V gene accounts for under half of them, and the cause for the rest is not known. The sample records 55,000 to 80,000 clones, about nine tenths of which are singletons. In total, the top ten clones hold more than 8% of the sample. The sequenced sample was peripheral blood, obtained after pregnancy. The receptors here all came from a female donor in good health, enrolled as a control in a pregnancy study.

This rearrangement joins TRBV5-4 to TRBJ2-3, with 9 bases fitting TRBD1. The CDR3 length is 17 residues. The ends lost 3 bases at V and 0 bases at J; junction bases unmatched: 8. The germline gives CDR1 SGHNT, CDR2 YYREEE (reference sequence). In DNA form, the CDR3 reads TGTGCCAGCAGCTGGGGGACAGGGAGAGAGAGCACAGATACGCAGTATTTT. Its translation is CASSWGTGRESTDTQYF.

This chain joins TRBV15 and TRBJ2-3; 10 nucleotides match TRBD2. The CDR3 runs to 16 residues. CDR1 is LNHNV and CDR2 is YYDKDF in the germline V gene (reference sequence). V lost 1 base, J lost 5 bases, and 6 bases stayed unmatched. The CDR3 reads CATSRAAGGPRDTQYF. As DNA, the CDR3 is TGTGCCACCAGCAGAGCAGCGGGGGGGCCGAGAGATACGCAGTATTTT. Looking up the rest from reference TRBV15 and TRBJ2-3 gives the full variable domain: DAMVIQNPRYQVTQFGKPVTLSCSQTLNHNVMYWYQQKSSQAPKLLFHYYDKDFNNEADTPDNFQSRRPNTSFCFLDIRSPGLGDTAMYLCATSRAAGGPRDTQYFGPGTRLTVL.

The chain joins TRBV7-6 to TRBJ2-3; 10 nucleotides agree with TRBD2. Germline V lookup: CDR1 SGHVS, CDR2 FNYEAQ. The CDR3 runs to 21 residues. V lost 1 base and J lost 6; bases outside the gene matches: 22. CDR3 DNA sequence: TGTGCCAGCAGCTTAGTTTCCCACCAGCGACTAGCGGGCCCGGGGTGGGATACGCAGTATTTT. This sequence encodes CASSLVSHQRLAGPGWDTQYF.

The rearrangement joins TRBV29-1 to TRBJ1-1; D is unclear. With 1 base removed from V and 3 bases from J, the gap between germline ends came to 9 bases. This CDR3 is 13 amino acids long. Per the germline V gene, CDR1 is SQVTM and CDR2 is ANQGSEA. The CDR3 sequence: CSVEAGMDTEAFF. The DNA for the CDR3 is TGCAGCGTTGAAGCAGGCATGGACACTGAAGCTTTCTTT.

The CDR3 DNA sequence: TGTGCCAGTAGCATACAGGGGCCGAGCTCTGGAAACACCATATATTTT. Its translation: CASSIQGPSSGNTIYF. The chain combines TRBV19 with TRBJ1-3; 7 positions agree with TRBD1. From germline, CDR1 is LNHDA and CDR2 SQIVND (reference sequence). J gave up 0 bases and V 6 bases, and 8 bases lay outside the gene matches. This CDR3 has 16 residues. The full variable domain, its missing parts supplied by reference TRBV19 and TRBJ1-3, is DGGITQSPKYLFRKEGQNVTLSCEQNLNHDAMYWYRQDPGQGLRLIYYSQIVNDFQKGDIAEGYSVSREKKESFPLTVTSAQKNPTAFYLCASSIQGPSSGNTIYFGEGSWLTVV.

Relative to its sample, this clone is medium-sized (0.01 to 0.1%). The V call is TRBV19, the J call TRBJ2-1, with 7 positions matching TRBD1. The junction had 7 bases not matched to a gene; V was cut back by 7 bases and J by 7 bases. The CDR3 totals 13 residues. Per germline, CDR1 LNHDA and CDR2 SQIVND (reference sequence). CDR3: CASTSTGWNEQFF. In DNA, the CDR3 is TGTGCCAGTACCTCGACAGGGTGGAATGAGCAGTTCTTC.

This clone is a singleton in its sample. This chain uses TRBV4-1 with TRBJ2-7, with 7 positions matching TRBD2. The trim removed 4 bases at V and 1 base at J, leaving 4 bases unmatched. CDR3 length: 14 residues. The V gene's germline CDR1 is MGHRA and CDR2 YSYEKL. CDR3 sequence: CASSPLAPSYEQYF. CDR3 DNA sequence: TGCGCCAGCAGCCCACTAGCGCCATCCTACGAGCAGTACTTC.

Here the CDR3 reads CASSIFGERNQPQHF. The CDR3 DNA reads TGTGCCAGTAGTATTTTCGGGGAACGCAATCAGCCCCAGCATTTT. The chain has TRBV19 and TRBJ1-5, with D uncertain. Germline V gene sequence: CDR1 LNHDA, CDR2 SQIVND (reference sequence). V was cut by 3 bases and J by 2 bases, with 11 bases left in between. This CDR3 region has 15 residues.

The CDR3 sequence: CASSIWAEKLFF. The DNA of the CDR3 is TGTGCCAGTAGTATCTGGGCTGAAAAACTGTTTTTT. V usage is TRBV19 and J usage is TRBJ1-4; the D is unclear. Germline lookup yields CDR1 LNHDA and CDR2 SQIVND (reference sequence). CDR3 size: 12 residues. The germline V and J ends were trimmed by 3 bases and 7 bases, with 6 bases remaining between them. Looking up the rest from reference TRBV19 and TRBJ1-4 gives the full variable domain: DGGITQSPKYLFRKEGQNVTLSCEQNLNHDAMYWYRQDPGQGLRLIYYSQIVNDFQKGDIAEGYSVSREKKESFPLTVTSAQKNPTAFYLCASSIWAEKLFFGSGTQLSVL.

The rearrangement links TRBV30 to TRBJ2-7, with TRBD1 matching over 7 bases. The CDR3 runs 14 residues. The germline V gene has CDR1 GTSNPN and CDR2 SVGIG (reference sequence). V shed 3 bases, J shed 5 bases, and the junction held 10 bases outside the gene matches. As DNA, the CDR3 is TGTGCCTGGAGCGAGGGGGCCGCTGGGGACGAGCAGTACTTC. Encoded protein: CAWSEGAAGDEQYF.

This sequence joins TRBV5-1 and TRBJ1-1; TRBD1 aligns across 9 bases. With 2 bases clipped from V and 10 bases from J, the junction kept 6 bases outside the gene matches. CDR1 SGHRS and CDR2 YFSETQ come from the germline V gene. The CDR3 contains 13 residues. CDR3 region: CASSFDGTGRAFF. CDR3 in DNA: TGCGCCAGCAGCTTTGACGGGACAGGGCGAGCTTTCTTT. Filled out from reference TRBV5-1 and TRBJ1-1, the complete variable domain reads KAGVTQTPRYLIKTRGQQVTLSCSPISGHRSVSWYQQTPGQGLQFLFEYFSETQRNKGNFPGRFSGRQFSNSRSEMNVSTLELGDSALYLCASSFDGTGRAFFGQGTRLTVV.

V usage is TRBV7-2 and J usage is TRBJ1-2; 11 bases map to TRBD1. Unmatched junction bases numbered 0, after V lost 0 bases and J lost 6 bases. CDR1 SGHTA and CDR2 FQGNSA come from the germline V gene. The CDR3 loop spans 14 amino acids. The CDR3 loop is CASSLAGQGDGYTF. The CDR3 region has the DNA TGTGCCAGCAGCTTAGCGGGACAGGGGGATGGCTACACCTTC. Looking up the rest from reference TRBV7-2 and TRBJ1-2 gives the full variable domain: GAGVSQSPSNKVTEKGKDVELRCDPISGHTALYWYRQSLGQGLEFLIYFQGNSAPDKSGLPSDRFSAERTGGSVSTLTIQRTQQEDSAVYLCASSLAGQGDGYTFGSGTRLTVV.

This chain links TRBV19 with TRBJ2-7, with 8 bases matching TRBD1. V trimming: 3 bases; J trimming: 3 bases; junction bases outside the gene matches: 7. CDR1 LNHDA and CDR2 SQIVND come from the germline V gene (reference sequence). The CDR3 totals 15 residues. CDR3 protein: CASSISGTGVYEQYF. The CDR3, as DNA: TGTGCCAGTAGTATCTCTGGGACAGGAGTCTACGAGCAGTACTTC.

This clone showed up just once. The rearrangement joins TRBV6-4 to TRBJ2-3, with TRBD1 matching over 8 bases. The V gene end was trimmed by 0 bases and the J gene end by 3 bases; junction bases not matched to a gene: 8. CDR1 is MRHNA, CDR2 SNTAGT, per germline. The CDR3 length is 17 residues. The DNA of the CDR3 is TGTGCCAGCAGTGACTCTTCAGGGGGCGGCGGGACAGATACGCAGTATTTT. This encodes CASSDSSGGGGTDTQYF.

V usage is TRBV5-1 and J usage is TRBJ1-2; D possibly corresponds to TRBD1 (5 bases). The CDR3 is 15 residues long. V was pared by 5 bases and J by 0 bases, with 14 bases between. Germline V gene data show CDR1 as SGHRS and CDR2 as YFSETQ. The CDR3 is CASSTGFTPNYGYTF. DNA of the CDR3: TGCGCCAGCAGTACAGGATTTACCCCTAACTATGGCTACACCTTC.